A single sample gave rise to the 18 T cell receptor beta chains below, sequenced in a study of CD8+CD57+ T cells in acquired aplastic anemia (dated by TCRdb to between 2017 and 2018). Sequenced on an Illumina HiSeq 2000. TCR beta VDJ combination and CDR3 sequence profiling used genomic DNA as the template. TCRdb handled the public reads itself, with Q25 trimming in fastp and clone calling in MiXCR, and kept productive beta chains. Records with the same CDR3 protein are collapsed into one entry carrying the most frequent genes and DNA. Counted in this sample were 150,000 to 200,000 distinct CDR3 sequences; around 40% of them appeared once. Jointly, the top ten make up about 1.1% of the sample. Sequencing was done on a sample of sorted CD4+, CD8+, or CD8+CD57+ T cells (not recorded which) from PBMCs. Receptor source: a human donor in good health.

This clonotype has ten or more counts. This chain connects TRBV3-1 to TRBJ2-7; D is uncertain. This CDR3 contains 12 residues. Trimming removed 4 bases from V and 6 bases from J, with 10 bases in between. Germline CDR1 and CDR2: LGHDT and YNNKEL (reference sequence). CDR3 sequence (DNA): TGTGCCAGCAGCCGGCGTGACGCCGAGCAGTACTTC. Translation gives CASSRRDAEQYF.

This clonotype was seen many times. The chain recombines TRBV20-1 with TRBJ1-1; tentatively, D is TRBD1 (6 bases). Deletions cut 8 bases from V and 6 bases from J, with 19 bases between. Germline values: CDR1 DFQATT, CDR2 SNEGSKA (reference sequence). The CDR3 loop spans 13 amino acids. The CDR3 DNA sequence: TGCAGTCCCCCGGGGAGGGGGAGGGCTGAAGCTTTCTTT. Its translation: CSPPGRGRAEAFF.

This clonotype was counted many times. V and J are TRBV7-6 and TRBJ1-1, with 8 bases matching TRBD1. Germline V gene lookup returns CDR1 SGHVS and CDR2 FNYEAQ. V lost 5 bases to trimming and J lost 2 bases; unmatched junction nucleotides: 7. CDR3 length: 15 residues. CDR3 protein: CASSRGQGTNTEAFF. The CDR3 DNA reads TGTGCCAGCAGCCGAGGACAGGGAACCAACACTGAAGCTTTCTTT.

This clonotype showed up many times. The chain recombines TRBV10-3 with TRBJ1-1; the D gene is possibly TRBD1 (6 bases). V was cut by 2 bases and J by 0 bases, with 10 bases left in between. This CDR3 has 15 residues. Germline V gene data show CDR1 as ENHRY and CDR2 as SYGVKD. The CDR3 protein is CAISERDTVNTEAFF. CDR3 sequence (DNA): TGTGCCATCAGTGAGAGGGACACAGTGAACACTGAAGCTTTCTTT.

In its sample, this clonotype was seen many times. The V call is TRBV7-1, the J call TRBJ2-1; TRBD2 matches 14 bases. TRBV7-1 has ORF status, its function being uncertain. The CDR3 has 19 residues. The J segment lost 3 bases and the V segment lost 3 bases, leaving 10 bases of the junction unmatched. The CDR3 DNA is TGTGCCAGCAGCTCGCCGGGACTAGCGGGAGTGGTTAACTACAATGAGCAGTTCTTC. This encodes CASSSPGLAGVVNYNEQFF.

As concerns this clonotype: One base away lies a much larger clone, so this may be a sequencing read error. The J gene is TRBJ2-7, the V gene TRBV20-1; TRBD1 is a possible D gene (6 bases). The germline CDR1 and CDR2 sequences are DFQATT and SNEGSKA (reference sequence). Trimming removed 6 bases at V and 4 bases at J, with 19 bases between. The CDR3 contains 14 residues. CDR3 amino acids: CSALDRTESYEQYF. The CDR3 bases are TGCAGTGCCCTAGATAGGACAGAATCTTACGAGCAGTACTTC.

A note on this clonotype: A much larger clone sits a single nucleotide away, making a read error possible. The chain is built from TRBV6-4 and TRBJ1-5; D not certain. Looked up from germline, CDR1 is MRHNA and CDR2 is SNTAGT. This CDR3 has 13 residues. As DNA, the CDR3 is TGTGCCATCAGTGAAGAGGAAAATCAGCCCCAGCATTTT. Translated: CAISEEENQPQHF.

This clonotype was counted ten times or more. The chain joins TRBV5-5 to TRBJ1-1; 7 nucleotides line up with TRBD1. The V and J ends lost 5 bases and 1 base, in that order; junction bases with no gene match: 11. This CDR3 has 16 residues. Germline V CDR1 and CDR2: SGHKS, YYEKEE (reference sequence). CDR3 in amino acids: CASSFQPGTANTEAFF. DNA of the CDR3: TGTGCCAGCAGTTTTCAACCCGGGACAGCGAACACTGAAGCTTTCTTT. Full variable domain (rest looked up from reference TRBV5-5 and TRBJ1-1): DAGVTQSPTHLIKTRGQQVTLRCSPISGHKSVSWYQQVLGQGPQFIFQYYEKEERGRGNFPDRFSARQFPNYSSELNVNALLLGDSALYLCASSFQPGTANTEAFFGQGTRLTVV.

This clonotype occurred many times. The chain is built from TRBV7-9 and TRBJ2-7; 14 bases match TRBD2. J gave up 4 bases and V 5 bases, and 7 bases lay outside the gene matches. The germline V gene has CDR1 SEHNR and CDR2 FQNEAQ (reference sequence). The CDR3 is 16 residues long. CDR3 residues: CASSPGTSGSTYEQYF. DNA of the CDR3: TGTGCCAGCAGCCCGGGGACTAGCGGGAGTACGTACGAGCAGTACTTC.

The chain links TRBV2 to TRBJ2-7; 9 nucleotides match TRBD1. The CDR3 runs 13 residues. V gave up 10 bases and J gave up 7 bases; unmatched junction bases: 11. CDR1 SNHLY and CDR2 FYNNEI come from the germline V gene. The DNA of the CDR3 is TGTGCCATTGCGGGACAGGGTCAGGGAGAGCAGTACTTC. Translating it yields CAIAGQGQGEQYF.

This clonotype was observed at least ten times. For the CDR3, the DNA is TGTGCCAGCAGCTTATCCCCCTCGGGACAGCTAAGCAATCAGCCCCAGCATTTT. Translating it yields CASSLSPSGQLSNQPQHF. J is TRBJ1-5 and V is TRBV7-6; 7 positions agree with TRBD1. Germline CDR1 is SGHVS and CDR2 is FNYEAQ. The trim removed 2 bases at V and 1 base at J, leaving 11 bases unmatched. This CDR3 has 18 residues. Full variable domain (outside the CDR3, taken from reference TRBV7-6 and TRBJ1-5): GAGVSQSPRYKVTKRGQDVALRCDPISGHVSLYWYRQALGQGPEFLTYFNYEAQQDKSGLPNDRFSAERPEGSISTLTIQRTEQRDSAMYRCASSLSPSGQLSNQPQHFGDGTRLSIL.

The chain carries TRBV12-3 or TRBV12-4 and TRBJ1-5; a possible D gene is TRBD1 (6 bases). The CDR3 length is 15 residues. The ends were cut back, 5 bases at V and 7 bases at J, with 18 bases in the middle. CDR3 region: CASSPVRGGYQPQHF. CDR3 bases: TGTGCCAGCAGTCCCGTGAGGGGGGGCTACCAGCCCCAGCATTTT.

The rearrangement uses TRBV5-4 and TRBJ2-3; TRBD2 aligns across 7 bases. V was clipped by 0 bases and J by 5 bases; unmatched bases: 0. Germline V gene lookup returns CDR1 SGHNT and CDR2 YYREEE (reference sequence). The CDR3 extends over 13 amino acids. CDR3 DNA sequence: TGTGCCAGCAGCTTGGCGGGGGGAGATACGCAGTATTTT. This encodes CASSLAGGDTQYF.

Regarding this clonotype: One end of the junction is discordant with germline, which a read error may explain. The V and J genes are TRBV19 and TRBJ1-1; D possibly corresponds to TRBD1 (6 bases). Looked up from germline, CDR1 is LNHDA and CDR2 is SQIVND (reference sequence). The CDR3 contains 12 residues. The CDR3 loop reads CASNIGQLEAFF. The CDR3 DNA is TGTGCCAGTAATATAGGACAGCTCGAAGCTTTCTTT.

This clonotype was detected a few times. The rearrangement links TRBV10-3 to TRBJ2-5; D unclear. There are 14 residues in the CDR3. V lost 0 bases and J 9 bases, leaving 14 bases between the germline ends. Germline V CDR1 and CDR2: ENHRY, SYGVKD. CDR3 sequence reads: CAISESGGNQPQYF. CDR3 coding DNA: TGTGCCATCAGTGAGTCGGGCGGCAATCAGCCCCAGTACTTC.

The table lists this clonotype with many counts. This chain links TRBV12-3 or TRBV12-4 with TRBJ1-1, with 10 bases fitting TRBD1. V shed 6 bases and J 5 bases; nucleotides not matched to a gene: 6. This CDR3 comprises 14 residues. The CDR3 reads CASSSTGGATEAFF. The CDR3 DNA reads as TGTGCCAGCAGCTCGACAGGGGGCGCGACTGAAGCTTTCTTT.

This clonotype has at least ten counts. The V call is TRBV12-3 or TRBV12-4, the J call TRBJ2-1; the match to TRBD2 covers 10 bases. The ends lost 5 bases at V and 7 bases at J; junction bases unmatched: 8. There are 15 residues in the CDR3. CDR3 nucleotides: TGTGCCAGCAGTACTCTAGCGGGAGTCCGTAATGAGCAGTTCTTC. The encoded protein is CASSTLAGVRNEQFF.

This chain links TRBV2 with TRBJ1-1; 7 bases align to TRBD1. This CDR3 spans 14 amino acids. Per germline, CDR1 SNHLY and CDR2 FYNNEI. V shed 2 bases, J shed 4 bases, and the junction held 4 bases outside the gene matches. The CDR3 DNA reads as TGTGCCAGCAGTGAAAGACAGGGTACCACTGAAGCTTTCTTT. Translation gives CASSERQGTTEAFF.